These 20 T cell receptor beta chains originate from one sample sequenced in a study of metastatic and nonmetastatic thyroid tumors (dated by TCRdb to the early 2020s). Library preparation used PCR. Sequenced on an Illumina HiSeq 4000. TCRdb ran its own pipeline on the public reads, namely fastp trimming at Q25 and MiXCR clone calling, and kept in-frame beta chains. Within this sample are about 37,000 clones, with approximately 30% of them counted one time only. Around 9.9% of the sample rests with the top ten. None of the patients had been given any treatment before thyroid surgery. The sequenced sample was blood. All receptors derive from a male donor with papillary thyroid cancer or a benign thyroid nodule (not recorded which). Some clones in this sample may be carry-over from other donors' samples.

This clone came up a few times. The rearrangement joins TRBV30 to TRBJ2-7; 11 bases match TRBD2. CDR3 length: 14 amino acids. V dropped 4 bases and J dropped 6; count of bases not matched to a gene: 8. Germline lookup yields CDR1 GTSNPN and CDR2 SVGIG (reference sequence). Here the CDR3 DNA reads TGTGCCTGGAAGCTAGCGGGGGGCCGACCCGAGCAGTACTTC. Protein sequence: CAWKLAGGRPEQYF.

In its sample, this clone was seen a few times. The chain combines TRBV12-3 or TRBV12-4 with TRBJ1-2, with a possible D match to TRBD1 (6 bases). The CDR3 totals 13 residues. The germline V and J ends were trimmed by 3 bases and 5 bases, with 10 bases remaining between them. The CDR3 DNA sequence: TGTGCCAGCAGTTTCGACAGGAAATATGGCTACACCTTC. Protein sequence: CASSFDRKYGYTF.

The gene calls are TRBV18 and TRBJ2-2; 11 nucleotides align to TRBD2. The CDR3 runs 16 residues. The germline V gene has CDR1 KGHSH and CDR2 LQKENI. V lost 2 bases to trimming and J lost 7 bases; unmatched junction nucleotides: 6. The CDR3 spells CASSPKLAGAVGELFF. CDR3 coding DNA: TGTGCCAGCTCACCAAAACTAGCGGGAGCGGTCGGGGAGCTGTTTTTT.

The rearrangement joins TRBV11-3 to TRBJ2-7; unclear D gene. The CDR3 is made up of 15 amino acids. The V end was cut by 2 bases, the J end by 0 bases, with 11 bases between. Per germline, CDR1 SGHNT and CDR2 YENEEA. The CDR3 nucleotides read TGTGCCAGCAGCTTATCACGGCTGATCTCCTACGAGCAGTACTTC. This codes for CASSLSRLISYEQYF.

The chain employs TRBV6-1 and TRBJ1-6, with a possible D match to TRBD1 (6 bases). The CDR3 is 15 amino acids. The germline V gene has CDR1 MNHNS and CDR2 SASEGT. The V gene lost 6 bases and the J gene lost 10 bases, with 19 bases spanning the gap. CDR3 nucleotide sequence: TGTGCCAGCAGGGAGGTATCGGGGGCCGGATCACCCCTCCACTTT. This translates into CASREVSGAGSPLHF.

The chain is built from TRBV19 and TRBJ2-7; 8 nucleotides align to TRBD2. CDR1 LNHDA and CDR2 SQIVND come from the germline V gene (reference sequence). V lost 3 bases, J lost 8 bases, and 9 bases stayed unmatched. This CDR3 contains 14 residues. The DNA for the CDR3 is TGTGCCAGTAGTATCGATGGCGCGGGGGGAAAGCAGTACTTC. Translating it yields CASSIDGAGGKQYF.

This clone appeared a few times. V is TRBV28 and J is TRBJ1-2, with a possible D match to TRBD1 (6 bases). Germline V gene sequence: CDR1 MDHEN, CDR2 SYDVKM. The germline V and J ends were trimmed by 6 bases and 3 bases, with 17 bases remaining between them. There are 15 residues in the CDR3. Here the CDR3 reads CASRRERGRDYGYTF. CDR3 in DNA: TGTGCCAGCAGACGCGAGCGGGGGCGCGACTATGGCTACACCTTC.

This sequence joins TRBV18 and TRBJ1-2; D remains unclear. Germline lookup yields CDR1 KGHSH and CDR2 LQKENI. CDR3 length: 14 amino acids. The V end was cut by 1 base, the J end by 1 base, with 7 bases between. The CDR3 is CASSPQGNNYGYTF. CDR3 coding DNA: TGTGCCAGCTCACCACAGGGAAATAACTATGGCTACACCTTC.

The gene calls are TRBV10-3 and TRBJ2-2; 16 nucleotides match TRBD2. The junction had 6 bases not matched to a gene; V was cut back by 4 bases and J by 4 bases. Germline values: CDR1 ENHRY, CDR2 SYGVKD. CDR3 length equals 18 residues. CDR3 residues: CAISAGTSGGAVTGELFF. Here the CDR3 DNA reads TGTGCCATCAGTGCCGGGACTAGCGGGGGGGCCGTCACCGGGGAGCTGTTTTTT.

V usage is TRBV5-1 and J usage is TRBJ2-2; D is uncertain. CDR3 length: 17 residues. Trimming stripped 1 base from V and 1 base from J, with 14 bases between. Germline lookup yields CDR1 SGHRS and CDR2 YFSETQ. This chain's CDR3 is CASSLLARQKNTGELFF. CDR3 bases: TGCGCCAGCAGCTTGCTCGCTCGCCAGAAGAACACCGGGGAGCTGTTTTTT.

This clone has a count of ten or more. The J gene is TRBJ2-3, the V gene TRBV10-3; 11 bases line up with TRBD1. This CDR3 region has 15 residues. With 4 bases clipped from V and 4 bases from J, the junction kept 4 bases outside the gene matches. The germline CDR1 and CDR2 sequences are ENHRY and SYGVKD. The chain's CDR3 is CAISGRDRGSDTQYF. DNA of the CDR3: TGTGCCATCAGTGGCCGGGACAGGGGGTCAGATACGCAGTATTTT.

The chain is built from TRBV11-2 and TRBJ2-7, with 10 bases fitting TRBD1. Trimming at V came to 0 bases and at J to 4 bases, leaving 9 bases not matched to a gene. The CDR3 runs to 17 residues. CDR1 SGHAT and CDR2 FQNNGV come from the germline V gene. In DNA, the CDR3 is TGTGCCAGCAGCTTAGAGCCCCCGACAGGGGGCGCATACGAGCAGTACTTC. Protein: CASSLEPPTGGAYEQYF. Complete variable domain (other parts from reference TRBV11-2 and TRBJ2-7): EAGVAQSPRYKIIEKRQSVAFWCNPISGHATLYWYQQILGQGPKLLIQFQNNGVVDDSQLPKDRFSAERLKGVDSTLKIQPAKLEDSAVYLCASSLEPPTGGAYEQYFGPGTRLTVT.

The chain combines TRBV5-1 with TRBJ2-1; D possibly corresponds to TRBD2 (6 bases). CDR1 and CDR2 (germline): SGHRS, YFSETQ. The CDR3 totals 16 residues. V was pared by 1 base and J by 0 bases, with 11 bases between. The CDR3 DNA follows: TGCGCCAGCAGCTTGTCCGGGGGAGTCTCCTACAATGAGCAGTTCTTC. Protein sequence: CASSLSGGVSYNEQFF.

With regard to this clone: An end of the junction does not agree with germline; a read error may underlie this. This chain uses TRBV20-1 with TRBJ2-1, with 8 bases that match TRBD2. Germline lookup yields CDR1 DFQATT and CDR2 SNEGSKA (reference sequence). The CDR3 runs to 13 residues. The CDR3 DNA is TGCGGTGCCATTAGCGGGATCTACAATGAGCAGTTCTTC. It translates to CGAISGIYNEQFF.

In its sample, this clone was seen a few times. The genes are TRBV11-2 and TRBJ1-1, with 7 positions matching TRBD1. Losses at the gene ends were 5 bases for V and 10 bases for J; bases not matched to a gene: 13. This CDR3 is built from 14 residues. Looked up from germline, CDR1 is SGHAT and CDR2 is FQNNGV. CDR3 region: CASSGSRGHLRAFF. In DNA, the CDR3 is TGTGCCAGCAGCGGCTCTAGGGGGCACTTGCGAGCTTTCTTT.

This chain links TRBV24-1 with TRBJ2-1; TRBD2 matches at 12 bases. This CDR3 region has 15 residues. Germline V gene sequence: CDR1 KGHDR, CDR2 SFDVKD. Trimming cost V 2 bases and J 7 bases; bases outside gene matches: 2. CDR3 bases: TGTGCCACCAGTGATTCTCTAGCGGGAGGGAATGAGCAGTTCTTC. Translating it yields CATSDSLAGGNEQFF.

This rearrangement joins TRBV5-1 to TRBJ1-2, with TRBD1 matching over 9 bases. With V trimmed by 3 bases and J by 4 bases, 4 bases remained unmatched. The CDR3 contains 14 residues. Germline V gene sequence: CDR1 SGHRS, CDR2 YFSETQ. The CDR3 is CASSSGQGPYGYTF. CDR3 nucleotide sequence: TGCGCCAGCAGCTCGGGACAGGGTCCCTATGGCTACACCTTC.

This clone occurred a few times. The gene calls are TRBV9 and TRBJ2-6; D is tentatively TRBD1 or TRBD2 (5 bases each). This CDR3 spans 16 amino acids. Per germline, CDR1 SGDLS and CDR2 YYNGEE. V lost 3 bases to trimming and J lost 2 bases, with 12 bases between them. CDR3 in amino acids: CASSARGRTGANVLTF. CDR3 nucleotide sequence: TGTGCCAGCAGCGCCCGGGGCAGGACTGGGGCCAACGTCCTGACTTTC.

This clone was seen a few times. A much more abundant neighbour one base away suggests this may be a read error. The chain is built from TRBV27 and TRBJ2-1; D might be TRBD1 or TRBD2, each matching 5 bases. The CDR3 consists of 16 residues. Germline V gives CDR1 MNHEY, CDR2 SMNVEV (reference sequence). This CDR3 reads CVSSLGVATTYNDQFF. The CDR3 nucleotides are TGTGTCAGCAGTTTAGGGGTAGCGACCACCTACAATGATCAGTTCTTC.

The chain couples TRBV10-3 to TRBJ2-7, with 9 nucleotides matching TRBD2. CDR1 ENHRY and CDR2 SYGVKD come from the germline V gene. After removal of 3 bases from V and 4 bases from J, the junction contained 7 bases not matched to a gene. This CDR3 is built from 15 residues. DNA for the CDR3: TGTGCCATCAGTGATCTAGCGGGGAAGCGTTACGAGCAGTACTTC. Translating gives CAISDLAGKRYEQYF.